This T cell receptor beta chain originates from a study of preoperative IRX-2 immunotherapy in early breast cancer. Profiled with immunoSEQ multiplex PCR; TCRdb holds only in-frame clones, not every one. This table has 40,000 to 45,000 clones, 60% to 80% appearing once. V lost 0 bases to trimming and J lost 5 bases, with 4 bases between them. The CDR3 contains 13 residues. Germline lookup yields CDR1 MNHNS and CDR2 SASEGT. As to treatment: preoperative locoregional IRX-2 cytokine immunotherapy. Preoperative locoregional IRX-2 cytokine immunotherapy was tested in the phase Ib source study. This TCR was recovered from a human donor with breast cancer. This specimen consisted of tumor tissue, obtained after IRX-2 immunotherapy. The chain uses TRBV6-1 and TRBJ2-2; no definite D call. CDR3 nucleotide sequence: TGTGCCAGCAGTGAAGCGAGAACCGGGGAGCTGTTTTTT. This sequence encodes CASSEARTGELFF.